Following are 30 T cell receptor beta chains from one sample sequenced in a study of Graves' ophthalmopathy and Graves' hyperthyroidism. Amplifying from RNA transcripts, the study obtained TCR beta CDR3 regions. The authors performed first-round RT-PCR with HTBI primers and then a second-round multiplex PCR. TCRdb reanalysed the multiplex PCR reads using MiXCR and keeps one entry per CDR3 protein. The profile shows some 370,000 distinct CDR3 sequences, approximately 18% of them singletons. Sequenced sample: peripheral blood. Receptors originate from an adult woman with stable Graves' hyperthyroidism.

This clonotype was seen many times. The chain couples TRBV30 to TRBJ2-2, with D uncertain. The CDR3 spans 13 residues. CDR1 GTSNPN and CDR2 SVGIG come from the germline V gene (reference sequence). V lost 0 bases, J lost 1 base, and 3 bases lay in between. The CDR3 region has the DNA TGTGCCTGGAGTGTAATGAACACCGGGGAGCTGTTTTTT. Translation gives CAWSVMNTGELFF.

This clonotype was detected many times. This chain links TRBV20-1 with TRBJ2-5; 9 nucleotides agree with TRBD2. This CDR3 contains 14 residues. V shed 1 base, J shed 5 bases, and the junction held 5 bases outside the gene matches. Germline V gives CDR1 DFQATT, CDR2 SNEGSKA (reference sequence). In nucleotides, the CDR3 is TGCAGTGCTAGAGTAGGACTAGCGACGGAGACCCAGTACTTC. This translates into CSARVGLATETQYF.

This clonotype was seen repeatedly, ten times or more. V is TRBV6-2 or TRBV6-3 and J is TRBJ2-4; D is ambiguous. V gave up 2 bases and J gave up 0 bases, with 8 bases separating them. Germline-derived CDR1 and CDR2 are MNHEY and SVGEGT. This CDR3 contains 15 residues. Here the CDR3 DNA reads TGTGCCAGCAGTTACCTTGGGGTAGCCAAAAACATTCAGTACTTC. This translates into CASSYLGVAKNIQYF.

The V gene is TRBV6-1, the J gene TRBJ1-2, with unresolved D. The germline V gene has CDR1 MNHNS and CDR2 SASEGT. The V end was cut by 5 bases, the J end by 4 bases, with 14 bases between. The CDR3 totals 14 residues. In DNA form, the CDR3 reads TGTGCCAGCAGTCCAATAGCGGTGGGCTATGGCTACACCTTC. Amino acids: CASSPIAVGYGYTF.

In its sample, this clonotype was seen many times. This chain joins TRBV7-2 and TRBJ2-7; D may be TRBD2 (7 bases). Trimming removed 5 bases at V and 5 bases at J, with 10 bases between. Germline lookup yields CDR1 SGHTA and CDR2 FQGNSA. The CDR3 length is 12 residues. The CDR3 loop is CASSGGGDEQYF. Written as DNA, the CDR3 is TGTGCCAGCAGCGGGGGGGGCGACGAGCAGTACTTC. Full variable domain (rest looked up from reference TRBV7-2 and TRBJ2-7): GAGVSQSPSNKVTEKGKDVELRCDPISGHTALYWYRQSLGQGLEFLIYFQGNSAPDKSGLPSDRFSAERTGGSVSTLTIQRTQQEDSAVYLCASSGGGDEQYFGPGTRLTVT.

This clonotype was picked up many times. In DNA, the CDR3 is TGCGCCAGCAGCTTGGAAGGGAACACCGGGGAGCTGTTTTTT. Encoded protein: CASSLEGNTGELFF. The chain recombines TRBV5-1 with TRBJ2-2, with D unclear. The CDR3 has 14 residues. Germline lookup yields CDR1 SGHRS and CDR2 YFSETQ. V dropped 0 bases and J dropped 1 base, with 4 bases sitting between them.

This chain links TRBV4-1 with TRBJ1-2; no clear D gene. CDR1 MGHRA and CDR2 YSYEKL come from the germline V gene. This CDR3 region has 12 residues. Between the trimmed V and J ends, which lost 1 base and 8 bases, there was a span of 8 bases. CDR3 amino acids: CASSQGDGGYTF. For the CDR3, the DNA is TGCGCCAGCAGCCAAGGAGACGGAGGCTACACCTTC.

This clonotype was seen only a few times. This chain uses TRBV12-3 or TRBV12-4 with TRBJ2-3, with D unclear. The CDR3 totals 15 residues. V lost 1 base to trimming and J lost 4 bases, with 12 bases between them. CDR3 DNA sequence: TGTGCCAGCAGTTTAGGAGGAATCAACCCAGATACGCAGTATTTT. Translated, it gives CASSLGGINPDTQYF.

This clonotype was recorded at least ten times. The chain recombines TRBV15 with TRBJ2-2; TRBD2 aligns across 8 bases. The CDR3 is made up of 19 amino acids. Germline V gene lookup returns CDR1 LNHNV and CDR2 YYDKDF (reference sequence). J gave up 1 base and V 0 bases, and 10 bases lay outside the gene matches. The CDR3 sequence: CATSRDRGGTRGNTGELFF. The DNA for the CDR3 is TGTGCCACCAGCAGAGATAGGGGAGGGACTAGAGGGAACACCGGGGAGCTGTTTTTT.

The sample holds many counts of this clonotype. The chain joins TRBV5-1 to TRBJ2-7, with TRBD2 identical over 8 bases. The trim removed 1 base at V and 2 bases at J, leaving 5 bases unmatched. From germline, CDR1 is SGHRS and CDR2 YFSETQ. CDR3 length equals 15 residues. This chain's CDR3 is CASSLSLAETYEQYF. CDR3 nucleotide sequence: TGCGCCAGCAGCTTGTCACTAGCGGAAACCTACGAGCAGTACTTC.

The chain links TRBV6-5 to TRBJ1-2; 7 bases are a match to TRBD1. Per germline, CDR1 MNHEY and CDR2 SVGAGI. Unmatched junction bases numbered 8, after V lost 2 bases and J lost 5 bases. The CDR3 extends over 15 amino acids. DNA of the CDR3: TGTGCCAGCAGTTACGACGGGACAGTCGATTATGGCTACACCTTC. This translates into CASSYDGTVDYGYTF.

This clonotype was observed many times. The rearrangement uses TRBV6-1 and TRBJ2-7; D assignment may be TRBD1 or TRBD2 (5 bases each). The V gene lost 1 base and the J gene lost 0 bases, with 13 bases spanning the gap. Germline V gives CDR1 MNHNS, CDR2 SASEGT. This CDR3 region has 16 residues. The CDR3 protein is CASSEEGQGVSYEQYF. Written as DNA, the CDR3 is TGTGCCAGCAGTGAAGAGGGGCAGGGAGTCTCCTACGAGCAGTACTTC.

The chain couples TRBV12-3 or TRBV12-4 to TRBJ1-1, with D unresolved. The CDR3 length is 13 residues. V dropped 7 bases and J dropped 1 base, with 10 bases sitting between them. CDR3 sequence (DNA): TGTGCCAGCACCCAAGCCGCGAACACTGAAGCTTTCTTT. Residues: CASTQAANTEAFF.

This clonotype was recorded many times. The rearrangement links TRBV20-1 to TRBJ2-7, with 12 bases that match TRBD2. Trimming removed 5 bases from V and 4 bases from J; junction bases left unmatched: 9. The CDR3 spans 15 residues. Per the germline V gene, CDR1 is DFQATT and CDR2 is SNEGSKA (reference sequence). CDR3: CSASKTSGSWYEQYF. The CDR3 nucleotides are TGCAGTGCTTCAAAGACTAGCGGGAGTTGGTACGAGCAGTACTTC.

This clonotype was counted at least ten times. The gene calls are TRBV20-1 and TRBJ2-7; 8 bases align to TRBD1. Germline lookup yields CDR1 DFQATT and CDR2 SNEGSKA (reference sequence). V was clipped by 4 bases and J by 2 bases; unmatched bases: 7. CDR3 length equals 14 residues. The CDR3 DNA sequence: TGCAGTGCTACCCGGACAGGGTTCCCCTACGAGCAGTACTTC. This codes for CSATRTGFPYEQYF.

This clonotype has at least ten counts. J is TRBJ2-5 and V is TRBV20-1, with D tentatively TRBD1 or TRBD2 (5 bases each). Looked up from germline, CDR1 is DFQATT and CDR2 is SNEGSKA (reference sequence). The CDR3 loop spans 14 amino acids. Trimming removed 3 bases from V and 2 bases from J, with 13 bases in between. CDR3 nucleotides: TGCAGTGCTAGTGCAGAGGGGCGACAAGAGACCCAGTACTTC. Its protein product is CSASAEGRQETQYF.

This clonotype came up many times. The chain recombines TRBV20-1 with TRBJ2-7, with D perhaps TRBD1 or TRBD2 (5 bases each). Between the trimmed V and J ends, which lost 5 bases and 1 base, there was a span of 12 bases. Germline values: CDR1 DFQATT, CDR2 SNEGSKA (reference sequence). This CDR3 spans 13 amino acids. The CDR3 DNA reads TGCAGTGCTTCCGGGACCGAGTCCTACGAGCAGTACTTC. This encodes CSASGTESYEQYF.

For this clonotype: A much larger clone lies a single base off, so this may be a read error. The chain combines TRBV6-1 with TRBJ2-7; D is unresolved. V was shortened by 1 base and J by 3 bases, with 13 bases between the two germline ends. Germline V gene data show CDR1 as MNHNS and CDR2 as SASEGT. CDR3 length equals 15 residues. CDR3 bases: TGTGCCAGCAGTGAAGAAAGGATTTCCCACTACGAGCAGTACTTC. The encoded protein is CASSEERISHYEQYF.

The chain recombines TRBV12-3 or TRBV12-4 with TRBJ1-1; a weak D match, TRBD1 (6 bases). This CDR3 is 14 amino acids long. Trimming pared 7 bases from V and 7 bases from J, leaving 19 bases between. CDR3 in amino acids: CASTPTGLALEAFF. In DNA form, the CDR3 reads TGTGCCAGCACCCCAACAGGGTTGGCCCTTGAAGCTTTCTTT.

The table lists this clonotype with many counts. The CDR3 nucleotides read TGTGCCAGCAGTTCCATAGCGGGAGGCATCTCCTACGAGCAGTACTTC. As protein: CASSSIAGGISYEQYF. The chain couples TRBV28 to TRBJ2-7; TRBD2 matches at 10 bases. The trim removed 4 bases at V and 0 bases at J, leaving 6 bases unmatched. The CDR3 is 16 residues long. Germline assignment: CDR1 MDHEN and CDR2 SYDVKM.

This clonotype was picked up many times. This chain uses TRBV28 with TRBJ1-2; 12 bases are a match to TRBD1. After removal of 6 bases from V and 8 bases from J, the junction contained 10 bases not matched to a gene. Germline CDR1 reads MDHEN; CDR2 reads SYDVKM. The CDR3 consists of 15 residues. The CDR3 DNA sequence: TGTGCCAGCAGATCCGGGACAGGGGGCCCGGGGGGCTACACCTTC. Protein sequence: CASRSGTGGPGGYTF.

The chain combines TRBV2 with TRBJ2-4, with 7 bases lining up with TRBD2. This CDR3 comprises 15 residues. Germline lookup yields CDR1 SNHLY and CDR2 FYNNEI. V lost 9 bases, J lost 9 bases, and 17 bases stayed unmatched. The CDR3 sequence is CASSAGASGLTIQYF. The CDR3 coding sequence is TGTGCCAGTAGCGCCGGGGCTAGCGGACTTACCATTCAGTACTTC.

This clonotype has a count of ten or more. The V call is TRBV15, the J call TRBJ1-2; 7 bases are shared with TRBD1. Germline CDR1 is LNHNV and CDR2 is YYDKDF (reference sequence). CDR3 size: 16 residues. Trimming cost V 0 bases and J 1 base; bases outside gene matches: 5. CDR3 sequence reads: CATSRDLTGLNYGYTF. CDR3 sequence (DNA): TGTGCCACCAGCAGAGATTTGACAGGGCTTAACTATGGCTACACCTTC.

This clonotype came up many times. The rearrangement links TRBV20-1 to TRBJ2-7; TRBD2 matches at 9 bases. The V segment lost 0 bases and the J segment 6 bases; nucleotides outside the gene matches: 9. The CDR3 is made up of 15 amino acids. The germline gives CDR1 DFQATT, CDR2 SNEGSKA (reference sequence). CDR3 amino acids: CSARDVPSGMGEQYF. CDR3 DNA: TGCAGTGCTAGAGATGTGCCTAGCGGGATGGGCGAGCAGTACTTC.

This clonotype was seen ten or more times. This chain uses TRBV30 with TRBJ1-1; D perhaps matches TRBD1 (5 bases). V gave up 3 bases and J gave up 7 bases, with 9 bases separating them. The length of the CDR3 is 11 residues. Germline-derived CDR1 and CDR2 are GTSNPN and SVGIG (reference sequence). CDR3 amino acids: CAWRRQFEAFF. CDR3 bases: TGTGCCTGGAGAAGACAGTTTGAAGCTTTCTTT.

In this sample, this clonotype turned up many times. The chain has TRBV6-2 or TRBV6-3 and TRBJ2-7; D is tentatively TRBD1 or TRBD2 (6 bases each). The CDR3 consists of 15 residues. Trimming pared 6 bases from V and 2 bases from J, leaving 17 bases between. The germline V gene encodes CDR1 MNHEY and CDR2 SVGEGT. CDR3 sequence: CASSPVGGPTYEQYF. The CDR3 coding sequence is TGTGCCAGCAGCCCCGTCGGGGGCCCAACCTACGAGCAGTACTTC.

The chain links TRBV15 to TRBJ2-5; perhaps TRBD2 as D (6 bases). Germline CDR1 and CDR2: LNHNV and YYDKDF (reference sequence). Trimming took off 1 base at V and 3 bases at J, with 9 bases between the two ends. The CDR3 runs to 14 residues. DNA for the CDR3: TGTGCCACCAGCAGAGGAGGAGGGGAAGAGACCCAGTACTTC. It codes for CATSRGGGEETQYF.

With regard to this clonotype: This may arise from a read error, as a much more abundant clone is one base away. This chain uses TRBV2 with TRBJ1-1; TRBD1 might be the D (5 bases). The CDR3 extends over 12 amino acids. The V gene lost 1 base and the J gene lost 6 bases, with 6 bases spanning the gap. Germline V gene sequence: CDR1 SNHLY, CDR2 FYNNEI. The CDR3 sequence: CASSEGGAEAFF. DNA of the CDR3: TGTGCCAGCAGTGAAGGGGGGGCTGAAGCTTTCTTT.

To note about this clonotype: A much larger clone is a single base away; this may be a read error. This sequence joins TRBV20-1 and TRBJ2-7; TRBD2 matches at 9 bases. V lost 4 bases to trimming and J lost 0 bases; unmatched junction nucleotides: 1. The CDR3 consists of 13 residues. The germline CDR1 and CDR2 sequences are DFQATT and SNEGSKA (reference sequence). CDR3 residues: CSAISGSSYEQYF. In DNA form, the CDR3 reads TGCAGTGCTATTAGCGGGAGCTCCTACGAGCAGTACTTC.

This clonotype was seen repeatedly, ten times or more. CDR3 region: CASSLFADEQYF. Written as DNA, the CDR3 is TGTGCCAGCAGCTTATTTGCGGACGAGCAGTACTTC. The chain links TRBV11-1 to TRBJ2-7, with unresolved D. Germline CDR1 reads SGHAT; CDR2 reads FQDESV (reference sequence). With 2 bases removed from V and 5 bases from J, the gap between germline ends came to 7 bases. This CDR3 comprises 12 residues. The full variable domain, in which reference TRBV11-1 and TRBJ2-7 provide the parts outside the CDR3, is EAEVAQSPRYKITEKSQAVAFWCDPISGHATLYWYRQILGQGPELLVQFQDESVVDDSQLPKDRFSAERLKGVDSTLKIQPAELGDSAMYLCASSLFADEQYFGPGTRLTVT.